This paragraph reports one T cell receptor beta chain. Its antigen is not identified. This CDR3 has 19 residues. V was trimmed by 5 bases and J by 2 bases, leaving 22 bases between them. In germline, CDR1 is SEHNR, CDR2 FQNEAQ (reference sequence). The entry originates in a study of OX40 agonist ivuxolimab in advanced cancers. Across the whole study: Six ivuxolimab dose levels, 0.01 to 10 mg/kg, were given intravenously every 2 weeks. General study findings and limits: Among the lowest peripheral clonal expansion occurred in 0.1-3.0 mg/kg partial responders. CD4+ and CD8+ blood T cells expanded clonally by week 6 at 0.1 to 3.0 mg/kg.

No patient had autoimmune disease or received systemic immunosuppression. Profiling relied on immunoSEQ multiplex PCR, and the TCRdb table lists in-frame clones only, not all of them. The table shows roughly 60,000 clones, with more than 75% occurring only once. The rearrangement uses TRBV7-9 and TRBJ2-6; D may be TRBD1 or TRBD2 (5 bases each). This sequence originates from an adult with an advanced solid tumor such as melanoma, head and neck, liver or kidney cancer. The sample was CD4+ or CD8+ T cells sorted from blood, taken in a trial of the OX40 agonist ivuxolimab. CDR3 in amino acids: CASSGLATSGSPGANVLTF. CDR3 coding DNA: TGTGCCAGCAGCGGCCTAGCCACTTCAGGGTCCCCTGGGGCCAACGTCCTGACTTTC.